These 9 T cell receptor beta chains originate from one sample sequenced in a study of molecular identifiers for immune sequencing clone quantification. Using its own MiXCR run on the PCR reads, TCRdb lists one record per CDR3 protein. Among about 630,000 distinct CDR3 sequences listed, about 25% were seen once. Sequencing was performed on naive CD8+ T cells from blood, with Jurkat cell RNA spiked in. The subset: FACS-sorted CD8+CD4-CCR7+CD45RA+ naive T cells. The receptors derive from a human donor in good health. Some libraries in this study had Jurkat cell RNA spiked in.

This clonotype was detected many times. The chain has TRBV7-2 and TRBJ2-7; D gene uncertain. The germline CDR1 and CDR2 sequences are SGHTA and FQGNSA. Deletions cut 9 bases from V and 0 bases from J, with 12 bases between. The CDR3 runs to 13 residues. CDR3 DNA sequence: TGTGCCAGTCTGGAGTCCACCTCCTACGAGCAGTACTTC. This translates into CASLESTSYEQYF. Filled out from reference TRBV7-2 and TRBJ2-7, the complete variable domain reads GAGVSQSPSNKVTEKGKDVELRCDPISGHTALYWYRQSLGQGLEFLIYFQGNSAPDKSGLPSDRFSAERTGGSVSTLTIQRTQQEDSAVYLCASLESTSYEQYFGPGTRLTVT.

This clonotype occurred many times. V is TRBV27 and J is TRBJ2-3; D unresolved. V was trimmed by 6 bases and J by 6 bases, leaving 19 bases between them. The germline CDR1 and CDR2 sequences are MNHEY and SMNVEV (reference sequence). The CDR3 is made up of 15 amino acids. Here the CDR3 DNA reads TGTGCCAGCAGCCACCAACAAAGCCCGGAGGATACGCAGTATTTT. Amino acid sequence: CASSHQQSPEDTQYF.

This clonotype was recorded a few times. The chain couples TRBV20-1 to TRBJ1-3; possible D gene TRBD1, 6 bases. Germline V gene sequence: CDR1 DFQATT, CDR2 SNEGSKA (reference sequence). This CDR3 is 17 amino acids long. The CDR3 nucleotides read TGCAACCCCCGTGGGGGGGCTACCCTTAGCTCTGGAAACACCATATATTTT. It specifies CNPRGGATLSSGNTIYF.

This clonotype was found once. Relative to the germline gene, one junction end is altered; a read error may explain this. The chain is built from TRBV30 and TRBJ2-1; D call uncertain. The CDR3 covers 12 residues. The germline CDR1 and CDR2 sequences are GTSNPN and SVGIG (reference sequence). CDR3 coding DNA: TGTGCCTGGAGTGTTGCCTACAATGAGCGGTTCTTC. It specifies CAWSVAYNERFF.

This clonotype was counted many times. The rearrangement links TRBV29-1 to TRBJ2-2, with TRBD2 matching 10 bases. Trimming took 5 bases from V and 1 from J; bases not matched to a gene: 4. The CDR3 loop spans 15 amino acids. Germline V CDR1 and CDR2: SQVTM, ANQGSEA. DNA of the CDR3: TGCAGCGTTTCCAGCGGGAGGGTGAACACCGGGGAGCTGTTTTTT. Translation gives CSVSSGRVNTGELFF.

This clonotype has just a few counts. The chain joins TRBV13 to TRBJ2-2; D possibly corresponds to TRBD2 (6 bases). Germline V lookup: CDR1 PRHDT, CDR2 FYEKMQ (reference sequence). The CDR3 is 17 amino acids. V lost 4 bases to trimming and J lost 4 bases, with 19 bases between them. The CDR3 DNA reads TGTGCCAGCAGCTCTGCTACATCCGGGAGAACCACCGGGGAGCTGTTTTTT. Translation: CASSSATSGRTTGELFF.

This clonotype has at least ten counts. The chain employs TRBV6-5 and TRBJ2-3; unclear D gene. The CDR3 runs 16 residues. Per the germline V gene, CDR1 is MNHEY and CDR2 is SVGAGI. V was cut by 2 bases and J by 0 bases, with 12 bases left in between. The CDR3 sequence: CASSYGIGSSTDTQYF. As DNA, the CDR3 is TGTGCCAGCAGTTACGGAATAGGGTCTAGCACAGATACGCAGTATTTT.

V and J are TRBV27 and TRBJ1-6, with D tentatively TRBD1 (5 bases). Deletions cut 10 bases from V and 12 bases from J, with 19 bases between. CDR1 is MNHEY, CDR2 SMNVEV, per germline (reference sequence). The CDR3 is made up of 13 amino acids. CDR3: CATLEGTVGPLHF. The CDR3 DNA reads TGTGCCACCTTAGAGGGGACGGTTGGACCCCTCCACTTT.

J is TRBJ1-2 and V is TRBV5-6, with D uncertain. This CDR3 is 13 amino acids long. Germline loops: CDR1 SGHDT, CDR2 YYEEEE. V shed 0 bases and J shed 6 bases, with 9 bases lying between them. CDR3 loop: CASSLGTDHGYTF. The CDR3 DNA reads as TGTGCCAGCAGCTTGGGTACGGACCATGGCTACACCTTC. Variable domain in full (rest from reference TRBV5-6 and TRBJ1-2): DAGVTQSPTHLIKTRGQQVTLRCSPKSGHDTVSWYQQALGQGPQFIFQYYEEEERQRGNFPDRFSGHQFPNYSSELNVNALLLGDSALYLCASSLGTDHGYTFGSGTRLTVV.